These 14 T cell receptor beta chains originate from one sample sequenced in a study of OX40 agonist ivuxolimab in advanced cancers. Assay used: immunoSEQ multiplex PCR; TCRdb lists only in-frame clones, some missing. The sample consists of 72,000 or so clones, around nine tenths of them appearing once. The sample consisted of CD4+ or CD8+ T cells sorted from blood, taken in a trial of the OX40 agonist ivuxolimab. Receptor source: an adult with an advanced solid tumor such as melanoma, head and neck, liver or kidney cancer.

The rearrangement joins TRBV10-1 to TRBJ1-5; D remains unclear. CDR1 is WNHNN, CDR2 SYGVQD, per germline (reference sequence). V was clipped by 7 bases and J by 11 bases, with 9 bases between them. There are 10 residues in the CDR3. This CDR3 reads CASTPVTQHF. CDR3 DNA: TGCGCCAGCACCCCGGTGACCCAGCATTTT.

The V gene is TRBV18, the J gene TRBJ1-1; 8 nucleotides line up with TRBD1. In germline, CDR1 is KGHSH, CDR2 LQKENI. The V segment lost 0 bases and the J segment 0 bases; nucleotides outside the gene matches: 3. The CDR3 extends over 16 amino acids. The CDR3 spells CASSPPAGGLNTEAFF. CDR3 DNA: TGTGCCAGCTCACCACCGGCAGGGGGCCTGAACACTGAAGCTTTCTTT.

The chain carries TRBV9 and TRBJ1-2, with TRBD1 matching 9 bases. V lost 0 bases to trimming and J lost 4 bases; unmatched junction nucleotides: 1. CDR3 length: 14 amino acids. The germline CDR1 and CDR2 sequences are SGDLS and YYNGEE. CDR3 sequence: CASSVEDRGYGYTF. The CDR3 DNA follows: TGTGCCAGCAGCGTAGAGGACAGGGGCTATGGCTACACCTTC.

This chain links TRBV7-2 with TRBJ1-2; no firm D call. V lost 3 bases, J lost 2 bases, and 10 bases lay in between. The germline V gene encodes CDR1 SGHTA and CDR2 FQGNSA. The CDR3 has 14 amino acids. In DNA, the CDR3 is TGTGCCAGCAGCTTTTCGCACGAAAACTATGGCTACACCTTC. The encoded protein is CASSFSHENYGYTF.

The chain is built from TRBV2 and TRBJ2-7, with 9 nucleotides matching TRBD2. The CDR3 runs 15 residues. The germline V gene encodes CDR1 SNHLY and CDR2 FYNNEI. V was pared by 3 bases and J by 3 bases, with 6 bases of the junction left unmatched. Here the CDR3 DNA reads TGTGCCAGCAGTGAGAGGACTAGCGTAGACTACGAGCAGTACTTC. Encoded protein: CASSERTSVDYEQYF.

This clone appeared a single time. V usage is TRBV4-3 and J usage is TRBJ2-1; D is tentatively TRBD1 or TRBD2 (6 bases each). Germline-derived CDR1 and CDR2 are LGHNA and YSLEER. CDR3 size: 22 residues. The V and J ends lost 4 bases and 4 bases respectively, with 35 bases between them. The CDR3 region is CASSRKRAGQGSPIGRYNEQFF. CDR3 bases: TGCGCCAGCAGCCGGAAGAGGGCGGGACAAGGGTCCCCTATTGGTCGTTACAATGAGCAGTTCTTC.

The chain couples TRBV10-1 to TRBJ1-2; D remains ambiguous. The CDR3 length is 13 residues. CDR1 is WNHNN and CDR2 is SYGVQD in the germline V gene (reference sequence). The germline V and J ends were trimmed by 2 bases and 8 bases, with 12 bases remaining between them. The CDR3 loop reads CASSENQERGYTF. CDR3 sequence (DNA): TGCGCCAGCAGTGAGAATCAAGAACGGGGCTACACCTTC.

The chain carries TRBV6-1 and TRBJ2-4; 10 bases map to TRBD2. Losses at the gene ends were 1 base for V and 1 base for J; bases not matched to a gene: 10. CDR1 is MNHNS, CDR2 SASEGT, per germline. The length of the CDR3 is 19 residues. CDR3 protein: CASSEEWGTSASAKNIQYF. The DNA for the CDR3 is TGTGCCAGCAGTGAAGAGTGGGGGACTAGCGCATCTGCCAAAAACATTCAGTACTTC.

The V call is TRBV14, the J call TRBJ2-4; possible D gene TRBD1, 6 bases. The CDR3 has 16 residues. Germline CDR1 and CDR2: SGHDN and FVKESK. The V gene lost 4 bases and the J gene lost 0 bases, with 13 bases spanning the gap. The CDR3 here is CASSPNEGVAKNIQYF. The CDR3 coding sequence is TGTGCCAGCAGCCCCAACGAGGGGGTAGCCAAAAACATTCAGTACTTC.

The V and J genes are TRBV11-1 and TRBJ2-1; perhaps D is TRBD1 or TRBD2 (5 bases each). This CDR3 spans 17 amino acids. V lost 4 bases and J 0 bases, leaving 16 bases between the germline ends. Germline CDR1 and CDR2: SGHAT and FQDESV (reference sequence). CDR3 coding DNA: TGTGCCAGCAGCTCTCGTGAGGGGCGGACCTCCTACAATGAGCAGTTCTTC. This encodes CASSSREGRTSYNEQFF.

The chain links TRBV12-5 to TRBJ2-7, with 12 bases fitting TRBD2. Trimming at V came to 1 base and at J to 2 bases, leaving 6 bases not matched to a gene. The CDR3 is made up of 17 amino acids. Germline CDR1 LGHNT, CDR2 FRNRAP. Here the CDR3 reads CASGLARLAGDPYEQYF. CDR3 in DNA: TGTGCTAGTGGTTTGGCCCGACTAGCGGGGGATCCCTACGAGCAGTACTTC. The complete variable domain, with remaining parts taken from reference TRBV12-5 and TRBJ2-7, reads DARVTQTPRHKVTEMGQEVTMRCQPILGHNTVFWYRQTMMQGLELLAYFRNRAPLDDSGMPKDRFSAEMPDATLATLKIQPSEPRDSAVYFCASGLARLAGDPYEQYFGPGTRLTVT.

The CDR3 DNA reads as TGTGCCAGCAGCTTGGCAGCGGGACTAGCAACAGATACGCAGTATTTT. This encodes CASSLAAGLATDTQYF. The genes are TRBV5-8 and TRBJ2-3; 9 nucleotides line up with TRBD2. Germline V gives CDR1 SGHTS, CDR2 YDEGEE. V gave up 0 bases and J gave up 3 bases; unmatched junction bases: 5. The CDR3 spans 16 residues.

The chain combines TRBV12-5 with TRBJ2-1, with 8 bases identical to TRBD1. J lost 5 bases, V lost 0 bases, and 9 bases had no gene match. The CDR3 has 17 amino acids. The germline V gene encodes CDR1 LGHNT and CDR2 FRNRAP. Here the CDR3 DNA reads TGTGCTAGTGGTTTGGTTCCGGACAGGGTTAGGAACAATGAGCAGTTCTTC. Translated: CASGLVPDRVRNNEQFF.

The rearrangement joins TRBV7-2 to TRBJ2-1; D ambiguous. CDR3 size: 14 residues. Germline V gene lookup returns CDR1 SGHTA and CDR2 FQGNSA. The V end lost 4 bases, the J end lost 3 bases, and 10 bases lay between the germline ends. The DNA for the CDR3 is TGTGCCAGCAGCTCCCAACTGGGCTACAATGAGCAGTTCTTC. It yields the protein CASSSQLGYNEQFF.